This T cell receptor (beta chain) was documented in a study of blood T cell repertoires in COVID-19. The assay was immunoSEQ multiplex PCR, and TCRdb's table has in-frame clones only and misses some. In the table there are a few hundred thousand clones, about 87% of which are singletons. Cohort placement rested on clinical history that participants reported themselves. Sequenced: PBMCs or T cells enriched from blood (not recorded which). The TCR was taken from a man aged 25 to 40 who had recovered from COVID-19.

The CDR3 bases are TGTGCCAGCAGCGTCCAAGCGGGAGACGGCTACGAGCAGTACTTC. This codes for CASSVQAGDGYEQYF. The chain links TRBV9 to TRBJ2-7; 8 nucleotides align to TRBD2. The CDR3 covers 15 residues. V trimming: 2 bases; J trimming: 3 bases; junction bases outside the gene matches: 7. Germline values: CDR1 SGDLS, CDR2 YYNGEE.